These 5 T cell receptor beta chains came from one sample sequenced in a study of blood T cell repertoires in COVID-19. Here immunoSEQ multiplex PCR was the method, and the copy in TCRdb shows in-frame clones only, minus some. The sample lists approximately 150,000 clones, around 80% occurring once. The sequencing input was PBMCs or T cells enriched from blood (not recorded which). These receptor sequences come from a woman aged 45-59 years who had recovered from COVID-19.

The chain has TRBV18 and TRBJ2-6, with 8 bases that match TRBD1. CDR3 length: 20 residues. J was trimmed by 0 bases and V by 2 bases; bases with no gene match: 12. CDR1 and CDR2 from the germline V gene are KGHSH and LQKENI. CDR3 in DNA: TGTGCCAGCTCACCATTGGAAACAGGGGGATCCATCTCTGGGGCCAACGTCCTGACTTTC. Protein: CASSPLETGGSISGANVLTF.

The chain uses TRBV24-1 and TRBJ1-3; D is ambiguous. The CDR3 loop spans 18 amino acids. V dropped 0 bases and J dropped 6 bases, with 20 bases sitting between them. Germline CDR1 is KGHDR and CDR2 is SFDVKD. CDR3 sequence reads: CATSDLRAAGRRANTIYF. The CDR3 DNA follows: TGTGCCACCAGTGATTTGAGGGCAGCGGGGAGGCGTGCAAACACCATATATTTT.

This clone was detected a few times. The genes are TRBV15 and TRBJ1-2; 8 bases are a match to TRBD1. This CDR3 comprises 13 residues. The junction had 5 bases not matched to a gene; V was cut back by 1 base and J by 10 bases. In germline, CDR1 is LNHNV, CDR2 YYDKDF (reference sequence). The CDR3 region has the DNA TGTGCCACCAGCAGAGGGACAGGGACGGACTACACCTTC. Its translation is CATSRGTGTDYTF. Based on the CDR3 plus reference TRBV15 and TRBJ1-2, the full variable domain is DAMVIQNPRYQVTQFGKPVTLSCSQTLNHNVMYWYQQKSSQAPKLLFHYYDKDFNNEADTPDNFQSRRPNTSFCFLDIRSPGLGDTAMYLCATSRGTGTDYTFGSGTRLTVV.

This chain joins TRBV4-1 and TRBJ1-4, with D perhaps matching TRBD1 (5 bases). Trimming took 4 bases from V and 10 from J, leaving 19 bases between them. Germline CDR1 MGHRA, CDR2 YSYEKL. This CDR3 spans 15 amino acids. The CDR3 spells CASSPQARGSGKLFF. CDR3 in DNA: TGCGCCAGCAGCCCACAGGCAAGGGGTTCCGGAAAACTGTTTTTT.

The V gene is TRBV5-1, the J gene TRBJ1-1, with a weak D call TRBD1 (6 bases). Trimming left V 3 bases short and J 0 bases short, with 9 bases between. The CDR3 totals 14 residues. The germline V gene has CDR1 SGHRS and CDR2 YFSETQ. CDR3 bases: TGCGCCAGCAGCTCGGACAGTATGAACACTGAAGCTTTCTTT. It specifies CASSSDSMNTEAFF. Full variable domain (outside the CDR3, taken from reference TRBV5-1 and TRBJ1-1): KAGVTQTPRYLIKTRGQQVTLSCSPISGHRSVSWYQQTPGQGLQFLFEYFSETQRNKGNFPGRFSGRQFSNSRSEMNVSTLELGDSALYLCASSSDSMNTEAFFGQGTRLTVV.